The rows below give T cell receptor beta chains drawn from one sample of a study of blood T cell repertoires in COVID-19. Clones were read by immunoSEQ multiplex PCR, and TCRdb kept only the in-frame ones, dropping some. The sample records over 150,000 clones, 91% being singletons. The sample comprised peripheral blood. The receptors stem from a man aged 50 or older with acute or convalescent COVID-19. The CDR3 runs from the conserved cysteine through the conserved F or W. The D gene is left open where the match is weak. The size entry is marked missing in some rows and otherwise reads once, few, many or a size class.

clone_size: -; v_call: TRBV5-4; d_call: TRBD1; j_call: TRBJ1-4; cdr3_aa: CASSPGQGAWEKLFF; cdr3_nt: TGTGCCAGCAGCCCCGGACAGGGGGCGTGGGAAAAACTGTTTTTT
clone_size: -; v_call: TRBV11-2; d_call: -; j_call: TRBJ1-1; cdr3_aa: CASSPKGDSMNTEAFF; cdr3_nt: TGTGCCAGCAGCCCAAAGGGTGACAGCATGAACACTGAAGCTTTCTTT
clone_size: -; v_call: TRBV4-1; d_call: -; j_call: TRBJ2-2; cdr3_aa: CASSHVGSTGELFF; cdr3_nt: TGCGCCAGCAGCCACGTAGGGAGCACCGGGGAGCTGTTTTTT
clone_size: -; v_call: TRBV20-1; d_call: -; j_call: TRBJ2-1; cdr3_aa: CSASSPSEGRQFF; cdr3_nt: TGCAGTGCTAGTTCCCCCTCTGAGGGTAGGCAGTTCTTC
clone_size: -; v_call: TRBV9; d_call: TRBD1; j_call: TRBJ1-6; cdr3_aa: CASSVNRGESANSPLHF; cdr3_nt: TGTGCCAGCAGCGTAAACAGGGGGGAATCTGCTAATTCACCCCTCCACTTT
clone_size: -; v_call: TRBV18; d_call: -; j_call: TRBJ1-1; cdr3_aa: CASSPQRGAWTEAFF; cdr3_nt: TGTGCCAGCTCACCACAGCGGGGGGCTTGGACTGAAGCTTTCTTT
clone_size: -; v_call: TRBV6-6; d_call: TRBD1; j_call: TRBJ1-5; cdr3_aa: CASSYADRVNQPQHF; cdr3_nt: TGTGCCAGCAGTTACGCGGACAGGGTCAATCAGCCCCAGCATTTT
clone_size: once; v_call: TRBV24-1; d_call: TRBD2; j_call: TRBJ2-1; cdr3_aa: CATREAGGRNEQFF; cdr3_nt: TGTGCCACCAGGGAAGCGGGAGGAAGGAATGAGCAGTTCTTC
clone_size: -; v_call: TRBV27; d_call: TRBD2; j_call: TRBJ2-3; cdr3_aa: CASSPTGTSGSDTQYF; cdr3_nt: TGTGCCAGCAGTCCAACCGGGACTAGCGGGAGTGATACGCAGTATTTT
clone_size: few; v_call: TRBV5-1; d_call: -; j_call: TRBJ1-3; cdr3_aa: CASSLGTDLQGNTIYF; cdr3_nt: TGCGCCAGCAGCTTGGGGACGGACTTACAAGGAAACACCATATATTTT
clone_size: -; v_call: TRBV28; d_call: TRBD2; j_call: TRBJ2-3; cdr3_aa: CASGSNAGTRGTDTQYF; cdr3_nt: TGTGCCAGCGGTTCGAACGCCGGGACTAGGGGGACAGATACGCAGTATTTT
clone_size: -; v_call: TRBV3-1/TRBV3-2; d_call: -; j_call: TRBJ2-5; cdr3_aa: CASSQVSPIDQETQYF; cdr3_nt: TGTGCCAGCAGCCAAGTGAGTCCCATCGATCAAGAGACCCAGTACTTC
clone_size: -; v_call: TRBV12-3/TRBV12-4; d_call: -; j_call: TRBJ1-4; cdr3_aa: CASSRSEKLFF; cdr3_nt: TGTGCCAGCAGCCGGAGTGAAAAACTGTTTTTT
clone_size: -; v_call: TRBV5-6; d_call: -; j_call: TRBJ2-1; cdr3_aa: CASSLATGNEQFF; cdr3_nt: TGTGCCAGCAGCTTGGCGACGGGGAATGAGCAGTTCTTC
clone_size: -; v_call: TRBV10-2; d_call: -; j_call: TRBJ2-2; cdr3_aa: CASAERQANTGELFF; cdr3_nt: TGCGCCAGCGCCGAGCGACAGGCGAACACCGGGGAGCTGTTTTTT
clone_size: -; v_call: TRBV3-1/TRBV3-2; d_call: TRBD1; j_call: TRBJ1-4; cdr3_aa: CASSQGQGVTNEKLFF; cdr3_nt: TGTGCCAGCAGCCAAGGCCAGGGGGTAACTAATGAAAAACTGTTTTTT
clone_size: -; v_call: TRBV14; d_call: TRBD2; j_call: TRBJ2-3; cdr3_aa: CASSQDKEREADTQYF; cdr3_nt: TGTGCCAGCAGCCAAGATAAGGAGCGGGAGGCAGATACGCAGTATTTT
clone_size: -; v_call: TRBV7-2; d_call: -; j_call: TRBJ2-6; cdr3_aa: CASSLPGAGANVLTF; cdr3_nt: TGTGCCAGCAGCTTACCAGGGGCTGGGGCCAACGTCCTGACTTTC
clone_size: -; v_call: TRBV3-1/TRBV3-2; d_call: TRBD1; j_call: TRBJ1-1; cdr3_aa: CASSHESEGAKAFF; cdr3_nt: TGTGCCAGCAGCCATGAAAGTGAGGGGGCCAAGGCTTTCTTT
clone_size: -; v_call: TRBV4-1; d_call: TRBD1; j_call: TRBJ2-1; cdr3_aa: CASSQDLGGAYNEQFF; cdr3_nt: TGCGCCAGCAGCCAAGATTTAGGGGGCGCCTACAATGAGCAGTTCTTC
clone_size: -; v_call: TRBV6-1; d_call: TRBD2; j_call: TRBJ2-3; cdr3_aa: CASSGRAGPSTDTQYF; cdr3_nt: TGTGCCAGCAGTGGAAGAGCGGGGCCTAGCACAGATACGCAGTATTTT
clone_size: -; v_call: TRBV12-1; d_call: -; j_call: TRBJ2-5; cdr3_aa: CASSCPGQSPSKETQYF; cdr3_nt: TGTGCCAGCAGCTGTCCGGGACAGAGCCCTTCAAAGGAGACCCAGTACTTC
clone_size: -; v_call: TRBV6-1; d_call: -; j_call: TRBJ1-6; cdr3_aa: CASSERGPDNSPLHF; cdr3_nt: TGTGCCAGCAGTGAAAGGGGTCCTGATAATTCACCCCTCCACTTT
clone_size: few; v_call: TRBV4-3; d_call: TRBD1; j_call: TRBJ1-2; cdr3_aa: CASSPDLGTGKIGYGYTF; cdr3_nt: TGCGCCAGCAGCCCCGATCTCGGGACAGGGAAAATTGGCTATGGCTACACCTTC
clone_size: once; v_call: TRBV4-1; d_call: TRBD1; j_call: TRBJ2-1; cdr3_aa: CASSQGTGRGNEQFF; cdr3_nt: TGCGCCAGCAGCCAAGGGACAGGGCGAGGGAATGAGCAGTTCTTC
clone_size: -; v_call: TRBV7-6; d_call: -; j_call: TRBJ1-5; cdr3_aa: CASSLMEGSNQPQHF; cdr3_nt: TGTGCCAGCAGCTTAATGGAGGGGTCCAATCAGCCCCAGCATTTT
clone_size: -; v_call: TRBV18; d_call: -; j_call: TRBJ2-1; cdr3_aa: CASSLSSYNEQFF; cdr3_nt: TGTGCCAGCTCACTGAGCTCCTACAATGAGCAGTTCTTC
clone_size: -; v_call: TRBV6-9; d_call: -; j_call: TRBJ1-1; cdr3_aa: CASRASNLSGREGMNTEAFF; cdr3_nt: TGTGCCAGCAGGGCCTCAAACCTCTCGGGCCGGGAAGGGATGAACACTGAAGCTTTCTTT
clone_size: -; v_call: TRBV9; d_call: TRBD1; j_call: TRBJ1-1; cdr3_aa: CASSQRTGSKAFF; cdr3_nt: TGTGCCAGCAGCCAACGGACAGGGTCGAAAGCTTTCTTT
clone_size: -; v_call: TRBV27; d_call: TRBD1; j_call: TRBJ1-1; cdr3_aa: CASANRGGWGTEAFF; cdr3_nt: TGTGCCAGCGCCAACAGAGGGGGCTGGGGCACTGAAGCTTTCTTT
clone_size: -; v_call: TRBV4-1; d_call: -; j_call: TRBJ1-5; cdr3_aa: CASSHPGANQPQHF; cdr3_nt: TGCGCCAGCAGCCACCCGGGAGCTAATCAGCCCCAGCATTTT
clone_size: -; v_call: TRBV27; d_call: TRBD2; j_call: TRBJ2-1; cdr3_aa: CASSTRLAGGGGYNEQFF; cdr3_nt: TGTGCCAGCAGTACCCGACTAGCGGGAGGGGGAGGCTACAATGAGCAGTTCTTC
clone_size: -; v_call: TRBV4-1; d_call: TRBD2; j_call: TRBJ2-3; cdr3_aa: CASSQRTSGRTDTQYF; cdr3_nt: TGCGCCAGCAGCCAAAGGACTAGCGGGAGAACAGATACGCAGTATTTT
clone_size: -; v_call: TRBV9; d_call: -; j_call: TRBJ1-1; cdr3_aa: CASSARPGLNTEAFF; cdr3_nt: TGTGCCAGCAGCGCCAGGCCCGGCCTGAACACTGAAGCTTTCTTT
clone_size: -; v_call: TRBV7-9; d_call: -; j_call: TRBJ1-4; cdr3_aa: CASSLGGSPSEKLFF; cdr3_nt: TGTGCCAGCAGCTTAGGAGGCAGCCCCAGTGAAAAACTGTTTTTT
clone_size: -; v_call: TRBV4-1; d_call: TRBD1; j_call: TRBJ1-1; cdr3_aa: CASSPGQGALSPEAFF; cdr3_nt: TGCGCCAGCAGCCCAGGACAGGGGGCGCTCTCCCCTGAAGCTTTCTTT
clone_size: -; v_call: TRBV7-3; d_call: -; j_call: TRBJ2-5; cdr3_aa: CASSLKGGQETQYF; cdr3_nt: TGTGCCAGCAGCTTAAAGGGGGGGCAAGAGACCCAGTACTTC
clone_size: -; v_call: TRBV9; d_call: -; j_call: TRBJ1-4; cdr3_aa: CASSVGGGGIEEKLFF; cdr3_nt: TGTGCCAGCAGCGTAGGAGGCGGGGGCATTGAAGAAAAACTGTTTTTT
clone_size: -; v_call: TRBV27; d_call: -; j_call: TRBJ2-7; cdr3_aa: CASSLISDSYTYEQYF; cdr3_nt: TGTGCCAGCAGTTTAATTTCAGACTCCTATACCTACGAGCAGTACTTC
clone_size: once; v_call: TRBV21-1; d_call: -; j_call: TRBJ2-2; cdr3_aa: CASSKEGQGGTGELFF; cdr3_nt: TGTGCCAGCAGCAAAGAGGGACAGGGAGGCACCGGGGAGCTGTTTTTT
clone_size: few; v_call: TRBV7-8; d_call: -; j_call: TRBJ1-1; cdr3_aa: CASSLAGGLNTEAFF; cdr3_nt: TGTGCCAGCAGCTTAGCGGGGGGGCTGAACACTGAAGCTTTCTTT
clone_size: -; v_call: TRBV2; d_call: -; j_call: TRBJ2-7; cdr3_aa: CASSAGPSAYEQYF; cdr3_nt: TGTGCCAGCAGTGCAGGCCCCTCGGCCTACGAGCAGTACTTC
clone_size: -; v_call: TRBV11-2; d_call: -; j_call: TRBJ2-6; cdr3_aa: CASSLVQGPGANVLTF; cdr3_nt: TGTGCCAGCAGCTTAGTTCAGGGGCCTGGGGCCAACGTCCTGACTTTC
clone_size: -; v_call: TRBV6-1; d_call: TRBD2; j_call: TRBJ2-3; cdr3_aa: CASSGSSGRGTDTQYF; cdr3_nt: TGTGCCAGCAGTGGGTCTAGCGGGAGAGGCACAGATACGCAGTATTTT
clone_size: -; v_call: TRBV6-6; d_call: TRBD2; j_call: TRBJ2-7; cdr3_aa: CASSYSLGPGGYEQYF; cdr3_nt: TGTGCCAGCAGTTACTCTTTGGGACCGGGGGGATACGAGCAGTACTTC
clone_size: -; v_call: TRBV13; d_call: TRBD2; j_call: TRBJ2-1; cdr3_aa: CASSRVSLAGGLYNEQFF; cdr3_nt: TGTGCCAGCAGCCGAGTTTCACTAGCGGGGGGCCTTTACAATGAGCAGTTCTTC
clone_size: -; v_call: TRBV6-5; d_call: TRBD1; j_call: TRBJ2-7; cdr3_aa: CASGRDRGYEQYF; cdr3_nt: TGTGCCAGCGGCCGGGACAGGGGTTACGAGCAGTACTTC